These T cell receptor beta chains were read from a single sample in a study of blood T cells in healthy people across ages. TCRdb re-analysed the 5' RACE reads in MiXCR, keeping a single row per CDR3 protein. The sample has 1.5 million to 1.8 million distinct CDR3 sequences; approximately 39% are singletons. Sequencing was performed on blood. The source is a young woman in good health. Each CDR3 is given without its conserved first and last residue.

CDR3aa,v_gene,j_gene
AISEGGAWSSYEQY,TRBV10-3,TRBJ2-7
ATLLAKGIDEQY,TRBV28,TRBJ2-5
ASSKDRREELF,TRBV5-5,TRBJ1-4
ASSLIGQRDPYGYT,TRBV27,TRBJ1-2
SARWDWQY,TRBV20-1,TRBJ2-3
SASPTSYGYT,TRBV20-1,TRBJ1-2
ASSRRQGMAQPQH,TRBV12-3/TRBV12-4,TRBJ1-5
ASSLLASGDNEQY,TRBV27,TRBJ2-7
ATSREPLPGRMYNEQY,TRBV15,TRBJ2-5
SARDRQGFFYEQY,TRBV20-1,TRBJ2-7
ASRTGEPYEQY,TRBV6-6,TRBJ2-7
SARGAWAPNQPQH,TRBV20-1,TRBJ1-5
ASSRRDRVVEQY,TRBV3-1,TRBJ2-7
ASSVGPGAEYNEQF,TRBV9,TRBJ2-1
ASSESSTLGEQY,TRBV2,TRBJ2-7
SARDVSNNEQY,TRBV20-1,TRBJ2-4
SARVVPREAADTQY,TRBV20-1,TRBJ2-3
ASSSSGGAPPDTQY,TRBV7-3,TRBJ2-3
ASSLVYLDGDSYNEQF,TRBV7-9,TRBJ2-1
ASSISPAGGAGDTQY,TRBV19,TRBJ2-3
ATSRALGLETQY,TRBV15,NA
ASSQEQNEKLF,TRBV4-2,TRBJ1-4
ASSDKRGAQTQY,TRBV2,TRBJ2-5
ASGLGGTSEGEQY,TRBV5-1,NA
ASCEYIAGYT,TRBV25-1,TRBJ1-2
ASSWTGGIYEQY,TRBV12-3/TRBV12-4,TRBJ2-7
ASSDWVNTGELF,TRBV6-1,TRBJ2-2
AISERTGRRYEQF,TRBV10-3,TRBJ2-1